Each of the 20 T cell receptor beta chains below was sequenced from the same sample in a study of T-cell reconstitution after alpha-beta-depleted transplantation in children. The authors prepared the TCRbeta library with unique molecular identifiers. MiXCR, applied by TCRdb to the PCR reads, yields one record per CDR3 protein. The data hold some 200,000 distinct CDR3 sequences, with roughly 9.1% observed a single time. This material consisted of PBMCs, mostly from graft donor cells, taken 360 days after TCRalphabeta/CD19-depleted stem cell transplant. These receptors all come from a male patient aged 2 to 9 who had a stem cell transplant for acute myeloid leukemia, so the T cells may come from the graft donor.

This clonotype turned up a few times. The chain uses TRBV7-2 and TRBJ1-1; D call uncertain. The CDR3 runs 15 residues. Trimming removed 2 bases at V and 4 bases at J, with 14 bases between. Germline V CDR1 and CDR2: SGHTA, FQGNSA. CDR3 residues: CASSLHWSRGTEAFF. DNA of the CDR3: TGTGCCAGCAGCTTACACTGGAGTCGAGGCACTGAAGCTTTCTTT.

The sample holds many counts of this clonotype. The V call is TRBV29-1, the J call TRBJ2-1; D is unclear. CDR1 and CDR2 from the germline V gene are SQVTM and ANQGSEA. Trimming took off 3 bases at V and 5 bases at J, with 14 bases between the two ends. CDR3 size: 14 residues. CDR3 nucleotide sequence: TGCAGCGTTGAGCTCCCTGACGGAAACAATGAGCAGTTCTTC. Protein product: CSVELPDGNNEQFF.

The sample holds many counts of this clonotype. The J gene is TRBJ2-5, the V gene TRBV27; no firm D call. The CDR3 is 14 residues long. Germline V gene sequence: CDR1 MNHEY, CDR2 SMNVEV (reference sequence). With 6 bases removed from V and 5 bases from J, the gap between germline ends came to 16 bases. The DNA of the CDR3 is TGTGCCAGCAGGGGGTCTTGGGCTAAGGAGACCCAGTACTTC. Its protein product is CASRGSWAKETQYF.

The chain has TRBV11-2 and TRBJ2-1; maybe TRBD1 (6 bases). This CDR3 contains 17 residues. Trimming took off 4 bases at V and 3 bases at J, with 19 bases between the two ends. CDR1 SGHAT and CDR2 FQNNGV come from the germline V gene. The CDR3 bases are TGTGCCAGCAGCTCTAGGGGGTGGGGAGTCGGCTACAATGAGCAGTTCTTC. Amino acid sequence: CASSSRGWGVGYNEQFF.

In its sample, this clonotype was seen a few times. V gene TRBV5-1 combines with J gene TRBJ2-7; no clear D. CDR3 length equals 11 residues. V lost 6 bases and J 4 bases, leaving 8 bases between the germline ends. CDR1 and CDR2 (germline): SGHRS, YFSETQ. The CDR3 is CASNNLYEQYF. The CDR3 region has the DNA TGCGCCAGCAACAACTTGTACGAGCAGTACTTC. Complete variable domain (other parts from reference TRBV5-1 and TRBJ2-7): KAGVTQTPRYLIKTRGQQVTLSCSPISGHRSVSWYQQTPGQGLQFLFEYFSETQRNKGNFPGRFSGRQFSNSRSEMNVSTLELGDSALYLCASNNLYEQYFGPGTRLTVT.

This CDR3 reads CASSLANPGTSGSYEQFF. In DNA form, the CDR3 reads TGCGCCAGCAGCTTGGCGAACCCCGGGACTAGCGGGAGTTATGAGCAGTTCTTC. The chain is built from TRBV5-1 and TRBJ2-1, with 14 positions matching TRBD2. The V gene end was trimmed by 0 bases and the J gene end by 8 bases; junction bases not matched to a gene: 10. The germline gives CDR1 SGHRS, CDR2 YFSETQ. The CDR3 contains 18 residues.

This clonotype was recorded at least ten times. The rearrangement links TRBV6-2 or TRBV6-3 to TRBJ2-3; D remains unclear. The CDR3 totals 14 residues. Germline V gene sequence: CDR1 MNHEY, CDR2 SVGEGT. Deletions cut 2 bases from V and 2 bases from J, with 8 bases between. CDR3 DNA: TGTGCCAGCAGTTACGCCGGTGCCACAGATACGCAGTATTTT. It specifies CASSYAGATDTQYF.

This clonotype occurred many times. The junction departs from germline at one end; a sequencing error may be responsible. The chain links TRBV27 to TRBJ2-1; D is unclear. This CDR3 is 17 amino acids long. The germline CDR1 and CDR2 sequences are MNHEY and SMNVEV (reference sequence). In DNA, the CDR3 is TGCACCAGCAGTTTATTTCCGAACCCGAATGGGCACAATGAGCAGTTCTTC. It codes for CTSSLFPNPNGHNEQFF.

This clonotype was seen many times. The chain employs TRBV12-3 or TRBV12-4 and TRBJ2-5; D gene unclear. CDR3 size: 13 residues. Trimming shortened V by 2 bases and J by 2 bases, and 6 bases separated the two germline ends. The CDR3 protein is CASSLNRQETQYF. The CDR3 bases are TGTGCCAGCAGTTTAAACCGACAAGAGACCCAGTACTTC.

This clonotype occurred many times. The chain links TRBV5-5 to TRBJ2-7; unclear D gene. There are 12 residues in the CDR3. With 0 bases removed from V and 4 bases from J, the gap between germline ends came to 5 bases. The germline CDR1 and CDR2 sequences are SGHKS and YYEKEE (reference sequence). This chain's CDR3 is CASSLGAYEQYF. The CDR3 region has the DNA TGTGCCAGCAGCTTGGGAGCGTACGAGCAGTACTTC. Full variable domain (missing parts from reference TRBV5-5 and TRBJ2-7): DAGVTQSPTHLIKTRGQQVTLRCSPISGHKSVSWYQQVLGQGPQFIFQYYEKEERGRGNFPDRFSARQFPNYSSELNVNALLLGDSALYLCASSLGAYEQYFGPGTRLTVT.

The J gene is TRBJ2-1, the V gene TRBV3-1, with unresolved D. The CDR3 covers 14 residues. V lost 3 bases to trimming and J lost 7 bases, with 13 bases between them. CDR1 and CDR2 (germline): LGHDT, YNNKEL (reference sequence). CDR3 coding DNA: TGTGCCAGCAGCCACCAGGCGCTGGGGAATGAGCAGTTCTTC. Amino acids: CASSHQALGNEQFF.

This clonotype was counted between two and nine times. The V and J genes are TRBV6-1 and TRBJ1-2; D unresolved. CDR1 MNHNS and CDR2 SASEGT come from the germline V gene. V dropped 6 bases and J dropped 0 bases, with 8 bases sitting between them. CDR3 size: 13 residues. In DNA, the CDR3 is TGTGCCAGCAGAGAGAGTACTAACTATGGCTACACCTTC. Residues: CASRESTNYGYTF.

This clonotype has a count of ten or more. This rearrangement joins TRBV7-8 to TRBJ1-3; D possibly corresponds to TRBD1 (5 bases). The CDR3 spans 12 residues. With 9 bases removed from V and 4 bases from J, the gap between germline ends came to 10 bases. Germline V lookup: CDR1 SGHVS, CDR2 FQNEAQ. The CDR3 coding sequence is TGTGCCAGTGGGGGTTCCGGAAACACCATATATTTT. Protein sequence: CASGGSGNTIYF.

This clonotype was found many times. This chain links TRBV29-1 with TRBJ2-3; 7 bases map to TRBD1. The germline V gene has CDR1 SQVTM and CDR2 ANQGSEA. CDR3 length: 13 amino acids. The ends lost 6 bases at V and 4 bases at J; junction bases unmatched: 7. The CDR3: CSVVRTGPDTQYF. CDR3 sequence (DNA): TGCAGCGTCGTACGGACAGGACCAGATACGCAGTATTTT.

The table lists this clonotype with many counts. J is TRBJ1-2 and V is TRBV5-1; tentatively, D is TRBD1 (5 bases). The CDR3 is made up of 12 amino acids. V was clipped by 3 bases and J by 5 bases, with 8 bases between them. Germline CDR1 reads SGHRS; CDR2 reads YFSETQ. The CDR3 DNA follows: TGCGCCAGCAGCTCGGGACGGTATGGCTACACCTTC. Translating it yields CASSSGRYGYTF.

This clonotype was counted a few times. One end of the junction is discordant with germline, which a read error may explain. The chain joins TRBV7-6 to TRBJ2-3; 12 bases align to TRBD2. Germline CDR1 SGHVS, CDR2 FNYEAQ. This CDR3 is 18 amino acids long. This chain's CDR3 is CASSPRVLTSGSKDTQYF. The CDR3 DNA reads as TGTGCCAGCAGCCCCCGTGTTTTGACTAGCGGGAGCAAAGATACGCAGTATTTT. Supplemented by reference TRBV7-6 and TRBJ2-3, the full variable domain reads GAGVSQSPRYKVTKRGQDVALRCDPISGHVSLYWYRQALGQGPEFLTYFNYEAQQDKSGLPNDRFSAERPEGSISTLTIQRTEQRDSAMYRCASSPRVLTSGSKDTQYFGPGTRLTVL.

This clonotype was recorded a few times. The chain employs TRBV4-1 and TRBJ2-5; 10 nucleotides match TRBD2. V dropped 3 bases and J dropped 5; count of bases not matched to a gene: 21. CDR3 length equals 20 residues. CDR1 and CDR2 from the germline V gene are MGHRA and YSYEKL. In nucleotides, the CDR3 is TGCGCCAGCAGCCAGAAAGGGCTAGCGGGAGAATTTCTCGTTGGGGAGACCCAGTACTTC. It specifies CASSQKGLAGEFLVGETQYF.

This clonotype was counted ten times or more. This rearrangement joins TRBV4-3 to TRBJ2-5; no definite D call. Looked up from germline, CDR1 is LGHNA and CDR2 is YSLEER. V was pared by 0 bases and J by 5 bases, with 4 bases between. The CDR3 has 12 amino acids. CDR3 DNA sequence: TGCGCCAGCAGCCAAGAGGGGGAGACCCAGTACTTC. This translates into CASSQEGETQYF.

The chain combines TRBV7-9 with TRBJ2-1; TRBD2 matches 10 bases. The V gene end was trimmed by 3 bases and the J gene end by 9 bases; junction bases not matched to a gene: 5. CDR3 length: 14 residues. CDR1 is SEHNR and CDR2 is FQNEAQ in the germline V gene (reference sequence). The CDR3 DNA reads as TGTGCCAGCAGCTTTGAACTAGCGGGATTTGAGCAGTTCTTC. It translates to CASSFELAGFEQFF.

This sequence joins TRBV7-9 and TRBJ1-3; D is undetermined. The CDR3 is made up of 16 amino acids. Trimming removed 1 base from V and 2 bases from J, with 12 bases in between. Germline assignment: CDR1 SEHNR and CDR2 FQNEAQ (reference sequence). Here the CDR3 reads CASSLDPGRPGNTIYF. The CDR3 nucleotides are TGTGCCAGCAGCTTAGATCCGGGCCGGCCTGGAAACACCATATATTTT.